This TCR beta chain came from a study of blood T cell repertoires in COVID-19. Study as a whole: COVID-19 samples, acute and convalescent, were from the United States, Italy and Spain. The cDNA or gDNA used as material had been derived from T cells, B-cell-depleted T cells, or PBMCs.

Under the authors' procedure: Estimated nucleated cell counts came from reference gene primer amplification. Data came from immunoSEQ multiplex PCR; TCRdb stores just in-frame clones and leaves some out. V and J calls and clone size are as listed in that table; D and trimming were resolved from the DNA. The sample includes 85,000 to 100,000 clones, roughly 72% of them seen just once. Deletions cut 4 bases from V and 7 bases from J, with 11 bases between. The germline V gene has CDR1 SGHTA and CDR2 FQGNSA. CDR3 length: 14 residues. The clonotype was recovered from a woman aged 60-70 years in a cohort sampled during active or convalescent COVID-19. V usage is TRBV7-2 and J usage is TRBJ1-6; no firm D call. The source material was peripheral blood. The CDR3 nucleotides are TGTGCCAGCAGCTCGGCAGGATTAAATTCACCCCTCCACTTT. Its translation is CASSSAGLNSPLHF.